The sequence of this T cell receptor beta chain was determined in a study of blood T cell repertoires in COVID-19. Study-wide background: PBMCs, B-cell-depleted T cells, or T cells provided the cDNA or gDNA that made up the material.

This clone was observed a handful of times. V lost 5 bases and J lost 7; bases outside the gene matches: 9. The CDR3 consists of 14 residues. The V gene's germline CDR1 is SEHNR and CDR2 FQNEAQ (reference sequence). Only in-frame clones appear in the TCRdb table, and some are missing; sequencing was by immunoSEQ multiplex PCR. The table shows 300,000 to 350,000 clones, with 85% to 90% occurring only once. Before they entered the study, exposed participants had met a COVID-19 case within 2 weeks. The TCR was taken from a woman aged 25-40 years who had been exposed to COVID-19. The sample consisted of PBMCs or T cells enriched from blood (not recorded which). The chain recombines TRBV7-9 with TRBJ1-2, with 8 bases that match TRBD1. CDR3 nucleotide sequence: TGTGCCAGCAGCACCTCAGGGGGCGCCCCTGGCTACACCTTC. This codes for CASSTSGGAPGYTF.